Below, 8 T cell receptor beta chains from the same sample are listed, as sequenced in a study of cytomegalovirus exposure and HLA in healthy donors. 13 Jbeta primers and 60 Vbeta primers were used for the PCR. Sequencing was performed with immunoSEQ multiplex PCR; in TCRdb, only in-frame clones are kept and a portion is missing. This sample has under 200,000 clones, with around 63% found just once. The sequenced sample consisted of PBMCs. These receptors were collected from a woman aged 18-35 years in good health and CMV-seropositive.

DNA for the CDR3: TGTGCCAGCAGCTTAATGGGAGACTATGGCTACACCTTC. It encodes CASSLMGDYGYTF. V and J are TRBV7-3 and TRBJ1-2; D is unresolved. Germline V gene sequence: CDR1 SGHTA, CDR2 FQGTGA. The CDR3 is 13 residues long. Trimming took 1 base from V and 3 from J, leaving 6 bases between them.

The chain couples TRBV5-1 to TRBJ2-5; 9 bases align to TRBD1. The J call may be wrong; the DNA end is better matched by TRBJ2-7. The CDR3 sequence is 15 residues long. The germline gives CDR1 SGHRS, CDR2 YFSETQ. In nucleotides, the CDR3 is TGCGCCAGCAGCCTTCGGACAGGGGATACCTACGAGCAGTACTTC. It translates to CASSLRTGDTYEQYF.

This clone was seen a handful of times. The chain uses TRBV19 and TRBJ2-1; TRBD2 aligns across 12 bases. The CDR3 covers 15 residues. With 1 base clipped from V and 7 bases from J, the junction kept 2 bases outside the gene matches. Germline V gene data show CDR1 as LNHDA and CDR2 as SQIVND (reference sequence). The CDR3 bases are TGTGCCAGTAGTATAGTCGGACTAGCGGGGAATGAGCAGTTCTTC. Translation gives CASSIVGLAGNEQFF.

The V gene is TRBV19, the J gene TRBJ2-1; TRBD2 matches 7 bases. Germline CDR1 and CDR2: LNHDA and SQIVND (reference sequence). V shed 8 bases, J shed 7 bases, and the junction held 8 bases outside the gene matches. The CDR3 is 13 amino acids. In DNA, the CDR3 is TGTGCCAGTGATTCTAGCGGCGTGAATGAGCAGTTCTTC. Translated: CASDSSGVNEQFF.

This chain's CDR3 is CASSLITSGGSNEQFF. The CDR3 region has the DNA TGTGCCAGCAGCTTGATTACCAGCGGAGGGTCTAATGAGCAGTTCTTC. The rearrangement joins TRBV5-8 to TRBJ2-1; D might be TRBD2 (6 bases). The germline CDR1 and CDR2 sequences are SGHTS and YDEGEE. V was trimmed by 1 base and J by 7 bases, leaving 18 bases between them. This CDR3 contains 16 residues.

The chain uses TRBV7-9 and TRBJ2-7; no clear D gene. Trimming removed 0 bases at V and 4 bases at J, with 10 bases between. CDR1 SEHNR and CDR2 FQNEAQ come from the germline V gene (reference sequence). The CDR3 is made up of 14 amino acids. The CDR3 is CASSLAPVSYEQYF. The DNA for the CDR3 is TGTGCCAGCAGCTTAGCGCCCGTCAGTTACGAGCAGTACTTC.

This clone was recorded a few times. This rearrangement joins TRBV30 to TRBJ2-7; TRBD1 matches at 11 bases. In germline, CDR1 is GTSNPN, CDR2 SVGIG (reference sequence). The CDR3 spans 14 residues. With 2 bases clipped from V and 4 bases from J, the junction kept 4 bases outside the gene matches. The CDR3 nucleotides are TGTGCCTGGAGTAGGACAGGGGGCGGGTACGAGCAGTACTTC. Protein product: CAWSRTGGGYEQYF.

This rearrangement joins TRBV5-6 to TRBJ1-4; the match to TRBD1 covers 9 bases. Germline loops: CDR1 SGHDT, CDR2 YYEEEE. This CDR3 is built from 18 residues. The V gene end was trimmed by 5 bases and the J gene end by 8 bases; junction bases not matched to a gene: 19. The CDR3 here is CASSLTGTGREGYEKLFF. In nucleotides, the CDR3 is TGTGCCAGCAGTCTTACCGGGACAGGGAGGGAGGGTTACGAAAAACTGTTTTTT.